Sequencing of this T cell receptor (beta chain) was carried out in a study of CD8 T cells in Susac syndrome. TEMRA cells were FACS-enriched and CD8+ and CD4+ T cells negatively isolated. With random hexamers, roughly 0.45 to 1 ug RNA was reverse transcribed. The TCR beta CDR3 was amplified by immunoSEQ multiplex PCR across 54 Vbeta, 13 Jbeta. TCRdb reanalysed the immunoSEQ multiplex PCR reads using MiXCR and keeps one entry per CDR3 protein. This table has 150,000 to 200,000 distinct CDR3 sequences, about 95% appearing once. Germline CDR1 SNHLY, CDR2 FYNNEI. Trimming took 6 bases from V and 4 from J, leaving 6 bases between them. CDR3 length: 11 amino acids.

The sequencing sample was made of CD4+ T cells from PBMCs. This TCR derives from a human donor in good health. The chain employs TRBV2 and TRBJ2-5, with D uncertain. The CDR3 sequence is CASRLTETQYF. In DNA form, the CDR3 reads TGTGCCAGCAGACTAACAGAGACCCAGTACTTC.